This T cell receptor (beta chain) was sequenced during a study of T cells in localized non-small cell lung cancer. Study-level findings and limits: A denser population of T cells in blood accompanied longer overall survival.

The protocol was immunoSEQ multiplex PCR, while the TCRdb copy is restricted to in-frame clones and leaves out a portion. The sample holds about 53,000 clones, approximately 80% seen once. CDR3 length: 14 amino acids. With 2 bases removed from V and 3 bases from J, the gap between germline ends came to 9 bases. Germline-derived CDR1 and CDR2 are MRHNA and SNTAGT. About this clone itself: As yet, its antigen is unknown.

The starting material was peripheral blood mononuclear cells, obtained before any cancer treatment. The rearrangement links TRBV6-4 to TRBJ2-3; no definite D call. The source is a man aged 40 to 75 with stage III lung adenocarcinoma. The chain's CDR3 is CASSDLPETDTQYF. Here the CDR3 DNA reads TGTGCCAGCAGTGACCTTCCGGAGACAGATACGCAGTATTTT.